The 6 T cell receptor beta chains below all came from one sample that was sequenced in a study of cytomegalovirus exposure and HLA in healthy donors. The PCR used 60 Vbeta and 13 Jbeta primers. Some clones are missing from TCRdb's copy, which holds only in-frame ones; the method was immunoSEQ multiplex PCR. The table lists roughly 140,000 clones, more than 75% of them singletons. The sample consisted of PBMCs. These receptors came from a woman in her thirties or forties in good health and CMV-seropositive.

The chain has TRBV10-1 and TRBJ2-7, with 7 positions matching TRBD2. The CDR3 length is 15 residues. Trimming removed 4 bases from V and 5 bases from J; junction bases left unmatched: 11. From germline, CDR1 is WNHNN and CDR2 SYGVQD (reference sequence). The CDR3 is CASSGPSGNYHEQYF. CDR3 nucleotides: TGCGCCAGCAGTGGACCGAGCGGGAATTACCACGAGCAGTACTTC.

The chain carries TRBV5-1 and TRBJ1-1, with D perhaps TRBD1 (6 bases). Germline-derived CDR1 and CDR2 are SGHRS and YFSETQ. This CDR3 region has 13 residues. Between the trimmed V and J ends, which lost 0 bases and 5 bases, there was a span of 8 bases. The CDR3 here is CASSLEGGTEAFF. CDR3 bases: TGCGCCAGCAGCTTGGAAGGGGGTACTGAAGCTTTCTTT.

In nucleotides, the CDR3 is TGTGCAAGTCGCACCGCTCCAACCGGGACTAGCGGGGGGGACTCCTACGAGCAGTACTTC. Translated, it gives CASRTAPTGTSGGDSYEQYF. The V and J genes are TRBV12-2 and TRBJ2-7; the D call of TRBD2 is as the table states it, not checked on the DNA. TRBV12-2 is listed as a pseudogene. The CDR3 length is 20 residues.

The genes are TRBV15 and TRBJ1-5; no clear D. The CDR3 loop spans 13 amino acids. Germline values: CDR1 LNHNV, CDR2 YYDKDF (reference sequence). V dropped 3 bases and J dropped 6 bases, with 9 bases sitting between them. CDR3 sequence: CATSRELSQPQHF. The DNA of the CDR3 is TGTGCCACCAGCAGGGAACTATCTCAGCCCCAGCATTTT.

This clone has just one count. This chain joins TRBV6-1 and TRBJ2-1; tentatively, D is TRBD2 (6 bases). This CDR3 is 15 amino acids long. Trimming shortened V by 6 bases and J by 4 bases, and 16 bases separated the two germline ends. Germline assignment: CDR1 MNHNS and CDR2 SASEGT. The chain's CDR3 is CASSTGTSNYNEQFF. CDR3 nucleotide sequence: TGTGCCAGCAGCACTGGGACTTCGAATTACAATGAGCAGTTCTTC.

This chain links TRBV5-1 with TRBJ2-1; D is possibly TRBD1 (5 bases). V shed 0 bases and J shed 1 base, with 5 bases lying between them. The CDR3 extends over 14 amino acids. Germline values: CDR1 SGHRS, CDR2 YFSETQ. The CDR3 loop reads CASSLEGSYNEQFF. The CDR3 DNA sequence: TGCGCCAGCAGCTTGGAGGGGTCCTACAATGAGCAGTTCTTC.